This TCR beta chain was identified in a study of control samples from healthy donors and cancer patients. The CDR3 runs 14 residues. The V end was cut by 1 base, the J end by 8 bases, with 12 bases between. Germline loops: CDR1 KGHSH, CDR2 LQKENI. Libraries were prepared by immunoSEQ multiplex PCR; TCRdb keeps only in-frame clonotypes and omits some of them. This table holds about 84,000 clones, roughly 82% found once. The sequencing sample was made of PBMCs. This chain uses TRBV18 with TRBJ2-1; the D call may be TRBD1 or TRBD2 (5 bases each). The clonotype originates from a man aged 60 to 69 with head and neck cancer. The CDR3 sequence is CASSPRQGRDEQFF. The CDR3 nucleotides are TGTGCCAGCTCACCACGGCAGGGACGGGATGAGCAGTTCTTC. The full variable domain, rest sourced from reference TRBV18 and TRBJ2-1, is NAGVMQNPRHLVRRRGQEARLRCSPMKGHSHVYWYRQLPEEGLKFMVYLQKENIIDESGMPKERFSAEFPKEGPSILRIQQVVRGDSAAYFCASSPRQGRDEQFFGPGTRLTVL.